This is a list of T cell receptor beta chains from one sample in a study of T cells in tumors after PD-1 blockade. TCRdb keeps only in-frame clones here, not all; method: immunoSEQ multiplex PCR. The profile covers 15,000 to 20,000 clones, with approximately 81% appearing a single time and less than 30% taken by the ten largest. The sequencing here drew on PBMCs, taken after anti-PD-1 therapy. Source of these receptors: a human donor with advanced basal cell or squamous cell carcinoma (not recorded which). Each CDR3 is given with its conserved first and last residue. A D gene is named only where the DNA matches it firmly. Part of the rows lack a size; the others show once, few, many or a class for expanded clones.

clone_size: .; j_call: TRBJ1-2; v_call: TRBV6-5; d_call: .; cdr3_nt: TGTGCCAGCAGTCCTCAGGAATCTAACTATGGCTACACCTTC; cdr3_aa: CASSPQESNYGYTF
clone_size: few; j_call: TRBJ1-2; v_call: TRBV6-5; d_call: TRBD1; cdr3_nt: TGTGCCAGCAGTTGGGGACAGGGGGAGATCTACACCTTC; cdr3_aa: CASSWGQGEIYTF
clone_size: .; j_call: TRBJ2-5; v_call: TRBV6-5; d_call: TRBD1; cdr3_nt: TGTGCCAGCAGCCTCCTGACAGGGGTGGAAGAGACCCAGTACTTC; cdr3_aa: CASSLLTGVEETQYF
clone_size: once; j_call: TRBJ1-1; v_call: TRBV25-1; d_call: TRBD1; cdr3_nt: TGTGCCAGCAGTGGGGGCAGGACAGGGGTGTTTGGCACTGAAGCTTTCTTT; cdr3_aa: CASSGGRTGVFGTEAFF
clone_size: few; j_call: TRBJ2-7; v_call: TRBV5-1; d_call: .; cdr3_nt: TGCGCCAGCAGCTTTATCGGACAGGATTTGGGGGGATCCTACGAGCAGTACTTC; cdr3_aa: CASSFIGQDLGGSYEQYF
clone_size: .; j_call: TRBJ1-2; v_call: TRBV5-8; d_call: .; cdr3_nt: TGTGCCAGCAGTCATCTCAACTCGAATGGCTACACCTTC; cdr3_aa: CASSHLNSNGYTF
clone_size: .; j_call: TRBJ1-2; v_call: TRBV6-1; d_call: .; cdr3_nt: TGTGCCAGCAGTGAAAGGCGAAACTATGGCTACACCTTC; cdr3_aa: CASSERRNYGYTF
clone_size: few; j_call: TRBJ2-2; v_call: TRBV7-3; d_call: .; cdr3_nt: TGTGCCAGCAGCAGATGGACTACAACCGGGGAGCTGTTTTTT; cdr3_aa: CASSRWTTTGELFF
clone_size: .; j_call: TRBJ1-5; v_call: TRBV19; d_call: TRBD1; cdr3_nt: TGTGCCAGTAGTATTGGGGGACAGGGTTCTAATCAGCCCCAGCATTTT; cdr3_aa: CASSIGGQGSNQPQHF
clone_size: .; j_call: TRBJ1-4; v_call: TRBV7-9; d_call: .; cdr3_nt: TGTGCCAGCAGCTTGGGGTCCGATGAAAAACTGTTTTTT; cdr3_aa: CASSLGSDEKLFF
clone_size: .; j_call: TRBJ1-4; v_call: TRBV28; d_call: TRBD1; cdr3_nt: TGTGCCAGCAGGTTAGGGGGCCGGGGGTATGAAAAACTGTTTTTT; cdr3_aa: CASRLGGRGYEKLFF
clone_size: .; j_call: TRBJ2-7; v_call: TRBV27; d_call: TRBD1; cdr3_nt: TGTGCCAGCAGTTTATTCGGGACAGGGGTCGAGCAGTACTTC; cdr3_aa: CASSLFGTGVEQYF
clone_size: .; j_call: TRBJ1-5; v_call: TRBV2; d_call: .; cdr3_nt: TGTGCCAGCACCGGGGACCTCAATCAGCCCCAGCATTTT; cdr3_aa: CASTGDLNQPQHF
clone_size: once; j_call: TRBJ2-5; v_call: TRBV29-1; d_call: TRBD1; cdr3_nt: TGCAGCGCAGCGGGACAGGGAGAGACCCAGTACTTC; cdr3_aa: CSAAGQGETQYF
clone_size: .; j_call: TRBJ2-1; v_call: TRBV4-1; d_call: .; cdr3_nt: TGCGCCAGCAGCCAATCAGCTTTCCCGGGAGACAATGAGCAGTTCTTC; cdr3_aa: CASSQSAFPGDNEQFF
clone_size: .; j_call: TRBJ2-1; v_call: TRBV10-3; d_call: .; cdr3_nt: TGTGCCATCAGGGGCAGGCTAGGCGATGAGCAGTTCTTC; cdr3_aa: CAIRGRLGDEQFF
clone_size: .; j_call: TRBJ2-1; v_call: TRBV5-6; d_call: .; cdr3_nt: TGTGCCAGCAGCCCGGGGGGCCGGAATGAGCAGTTCTTC; cdr3_aa: CASSPGGRNEQFF
clone_size: .; j_call: TRBJ2-3; v_call: TRBV6-1; d_call: TRBD2; cdr3_nt: TGTGCCAGCAGTGAACCCCTAGCGGTGTTATCGGGGGATACGCAGTATTTT; cdr3_aa: CASSEPLAVLSGDTQYF
clone_size: .; j_call: TRBJ2-2; v_call: TRBV6-4; d_call: TRBD1; cdr3_nt: TGTGCCAGCAGTGGGCAGGGGGACACCGGGGAGCTGTTTTTT; cdr3_aa: CASSGQGDTGELFF
clone_size: .; j_call: TRBJ2-1; v_call: TRBV10-3; d_call: .; cdr3_nt: TGTGCCATCAACGGCGACAATGAGCAGTTCTTC; cdr3_aa: CAINGDNEQFF
clone_size: .; j_call: TRBJ2-7; v_call: TRBV2; d_call: TRBD2; cdr3_nt: TGTGCCAGCAGTGGACTAGCGGGCGTAGAGCAGTACTTC; cdr3_aa: CASSGLAGVEQYF
clone_size: .; j_call: TRBJ2-7; v_call: TRBV5-5; d_call: .; cdr3_nt: TGTGCCAGCAGACCATTCTTCGGGGCCGAGACCTACGAGCAGTACTTC; cdr3_aa: CASRPFFGAETYEQYF
clone_size: .; j_call: TRBJ1-5; v_call: TRBV19; d_call: .; cdr3_nt: TGTGCCGGGGGGAGAGGGCAGGAAAATCAGCCCCAGCATTTT; cdr3_aa: CAGGRGQENQPQHF
clone_size: few; j_call: TRBJ1-6; v_call: TRBV2; d_call: .; cdr3_nt: TGTGCCAGCCGGCGGGGGGTCGAGACCTCACCCCTCCACTTT; cdr3_aa: CASRRGVETSPLHF
clone_size: few; j_call: TRBJ2-7; v_call: TRBV5-4; d_call: TRBD1; cdr3_nt: TGTGCCAGCAGCTTAGAGACAGGGTACCACGAGCAGTACTTC; cdr3_aa: CASSLETGYHEQYF
clone_size: medium-sized; j_call: TRBJ2-7; v_call: TRBV6-2/TRBV6-3; d_call: .; cdr3_nt: TGTGCCAGCAGTTACCCAAGTTTTGAGCAGTACTTC; cdr3_aa: CASSYPSFEQYF
clone_size: .; j_call: TRBJ2-5; v_call: TRBV2; d_call: .; cdr3_nt: TGTGCCAGCAGTGAAAACAGCCAAGAGACCCAGTACTTC; cdr3_aa: CASSENSQETQYF
clone_size: .; j_call: TRBJ1-5; v_call: TRBV28; d_call: .; cdr3_nt: TGTGCCAGCAGTTTAGCCGGGATCAAGCCCCAGCATTTT; cdr3_aa: CASSLAGIKPQHF
clone_size: .; j_call: TRBJ1-2; v_call: TRBV5-1; d_call: .; cdr3_nt: TGCGCCAGCAGCTGGGGCGACTATGGCTACACCTTC; cdr3_aa: CASSWGDYGYTF
clone_size: medium-sized; j_call: TRBJ2-7; v_call: TRBV20-1; d_call: .; cdr3_nt: TGCAGTGCTATCGGGAGCTACGAGCAGTACTTC; cdr3_aa: CSAIGSYEQYF
clone_size: .; j_call: TRBJ2-6; v_call: TRBV29-1; d_call: .; cdr3_nt: TGCAGCGTCTCTGGGGCCAACGTCCTGACTTTC; cdr3_aa: CSVSGANVLTF
clone_size: .; j_call: TRBJ1-2; v_call: TRBV29-1; d_call: .; cdr3_nt: TGCAGCGTGCACCCCTCAGACGAGGGGGAGTTCTATGGCTACACCTTC; cdr3_aa: CSVHPSDEGEFYGYTF
clone_size: .; j_call: TRBJ2-3; v_call: TRBV7-8; d_call: .; cdr3_nt: TGTGCCAGCAGCTTAGCTGTGGGGGTACCCACAGATACGCAGTATTTT; cdr3_aa: CASSLAVGVPTDTQYF
clone_size: .; j_call: TRBJ2-5; v_call: TRBV27; d_call: TRBD2; cdr3_nt: TGTGCCAGCAGAAATCCGAGCGGGGGAGAGACCCAGTACTTC; cdr3_aa: CASRNPSGGETQYF
clone_size: .; j_call: TRBJ1-1; v_call: TRBV19; d_call: TRBD1; cdr3_nt: TGTGCCAGTAGTATAGGGACAGGCAACACTGAAGCTTTCTTT; cdr3_aa: CASSIGTGNTEAFF
clone_size: .; j_call: TRBJ2-6; v_call: TRBV2; d_call: .; cdr3_nt: TGTGCCAGCAGCGTAGGACGGACTACCTACTCTGGGGCCAACGTCCTGACTTTC; cdr3_aa: CASSVGRTTYSGANVLTF
clone_size: .; j_call: TRBJ1-4; v_call: TRBV5-1; d_call: TRBD1; cdr3_nt: TGCGCCAGCAGCCCCTCCGGGACAGGGGCGGTAAAACTGTTTTTT; cdr3_aa: CASSPSGTGAVKLFF
clone_size: .; j_call: TRBJ1-4; v_call: TRBV6-5; d_call: .; cdr3_nt: TGTGCCAGCACCAACGAAGTCGGGGTTGAAAAACTGTTTTTT; cdr3_aa: CASTNEVGVEKLFF
clone_size: few; j_call: TRBJ2-3; v_call: TRBV7-8; d_call: TRBD2; cdr3_nt: TGTGCCAGCAGCCCAGCGGGGCTCCACCTTTCCACAGATACGCAGTATTTT; cdr3_aa: CASSPAGLHLSTDTQYF
clone_size: .; j_call: TRBJ2-7; v_call: TRBV7-9; d_call: TRBD1; cdr3_nt: TGTGCCAGCAGCTCGACAGGGGTGGTCTACGAGCAGTACTTC; cdr3_aa: CASSSTGVVYEQYF
clone_size: .; j_call: TRBJ1-1; v_call: TRBV5-1; d_call: .; cdr3_nt: TGCGCCAGCAGCTTGAACCCGAAGGACACTGAAGCTTTCTTT; cdr3_aa: CASSLNPKDTEAFF
clone_size: once; j_call: TRBJ2-5; v_call: TRBV13; d_call: TRBD1; cdr3_nt: TGTGCCAGCAGCCCACGGACAGGCTCGTACCAAGAGACCCAGTACTTC; cdr3_aa: CASSPRTGSYQETQYF
clone_size: once; j_call: TRBJ2-7; v_call: TRBV7-9; d_call: TRBD1; cdr3_nt: TGTGCCAGCAGCCCGCCTGGGACAGGGGCAAGCTCCTACGAGCAGTACTTC; cdr3_aa: CASSPPGTGASSYEQYF
clone_size: .; j_call: TRBJ2-7; v_call: TRBV19; d_call: TRBD1; cdr3_nt: TGTGCCAGTAGTGACCGGGACAGATTCTCCTACGAGCAGTACTTC; cdr3_aa: CASSDRDRFSYEQYF
clone_size: .; j_call: TRBJ2-7; v_call: TRBV5-5; d_call: TRBD1; cdr3_nt: TGTGCCAGCAGCTTGGTTGGGACAGGGGGTTACGAGCAGTACTTC; cdr3_aa: CASSLVGTGGYEQYF
clone_size: .; j_call: TRBJ1-1; v_call: TRBV5-6; d_call: .; cdr3_nt: TGTGCCAGCCTTGGACGGACCTCAACTGAAGCTTTCTTT; cdr3_aa: CASLGRTSTEAFF
clone_size: .; j_call: TRBJ2-1; v_call: TRBV24-1; d_call: TRBD1; cdr3_nt: TGTGCCACCAGTGCCCTTGTGGACAGGGTTTATGAGCAGTTCTTC; cdr3_aa: CATSALVDRVYEQFF
clone_size: .; j_call: TRBJ2-1; v_call: TRBV19; d_call: .; cdr3_nt: TGTGCCAGTAGTAGGTCGGCAGGGAGCTCCTACAATGAGCAGTTCTTC; cdr3_aa: CASSRSAGSSYNEQFF
clone_size: .; j_call: TRBJ2-5; v_call: TRBV4-1; d_call: .; cdr3_nt: TGCGCCAGCAGCCCATCCCTGGGAGAGACCCAGTACTTC; cdr3_aa: CASSPSLGETQYF
clone_size: .; j_call: TRBJ2-1; v_call: TRBV28; d_call: .; cdr3_nt: TGTGCCAGCAGTATAACGCGACTGTACAATGAGCAGTTCTTC; cdr3_aa: CASSITRLYNEQFF
clone_size: .; j_call: TRBJ2-6; v_call: TRBV28; d_call: TRBD2; cdr3_nt: TGTGCCAGCAGATTGCGGGGGGAAGTGGGAGTCCACGTCCTGACTTTC; cdr3_aa: CASRLRGEVGVHVLTF
clone_size: few; j_call: TRBJ2-7; v_call: TRBV10-3; d_call: TRBD1; cdr3_nt: TGTGCCATCAAAGGGGACAGACCCGAGCAGTACTTC; cdr3_aa: CAIKGDRPEQYF
clone_size: .; j_call: TRBJ1-3; v_call: TRBV19; d_call: .; cdr3_nt: TGTGCCAGTAGCATTCCCCTCAGCTCTGGAAACACCATATATTTT; cdr3_aa: CASSIPLSSGNTIYF
clone_size: .; j_call: TRBJ2-5; v_call: TRBV5-5; d_call: TRBD1; cdr3_nt: TGTGCCAGCAAGGATACAGGGGACCTTGGGGAGACCCAGTACTTC; cdr3_aa: CASKDTGDLGETQYF
clone_size: .; j_call: TRBJ1-4; v_call: TRBV29-1; d_call: .; cdr3_nt: TGCAGCGTCACCCGGGGTAACGAAAAACTGTTTTTT; cdr3_aa: CSVTRGNEKLFF
clone_size: .; j_call: TRBJ2-7; v_call: TRBV21-1; d_call: .; cdr3_nt: TGTGCCAGCAGCAAACCTGCATGGGGGGCAGTTTACGAGCAGTACTTC; cdr3_aa: CASSKPAWGAVYEQYF
clone_size: .; j_call: TRBJ2-1; v_call: TRBV28; d_call: TRBD2; cdr3_nt: TGTGCCAGCAGCCCCCTGCGAGCGGGGATGAATGAGCAGTTCTTC; cdr3_aa: CASSPLRAGMNEQFF